This T cell receptor (beta chain) is from a study of shared clonotypes between healthy human individuals. Study outcomes and limitations: Memory subsets generally showed lower estimated richness than naive subsets.

V lost 3 bases, J lost 5 bases, and 4 bases stayed unmatched. Per germline, CDR1 SQVTM and CDR2 ANQGSEA. The length of the CDR3 is 13 residues. Generated by immunoSEQ multiplex PCR, the TCRdb table keeps only in-frame clones and is missing some. The table has about 1,800,000 clones, about 95% seen once. Of note for this clone: The antigen remains undetermined.

The naive CD8 subset, CD45RO-negative cells positively selected for CCR7, excluded terminally differentiated effector memory CD45RA+ cells. The chain is built from TRBV29-1 and TRBJ1-2; 9 bases fit TRBD1. This TCR came from a man aged 18 to 30 in good health. Material: naive CD8+ T cells sorted from blood. The chain's CDR3 is CSVEADRGYGYTF. CDR3 nucleotide sequence: TGCAGCGTTGAGGCGGACAGGGGTTATGGCTACACCTTC. Drawing the rest from reference TRBV29-1 and TRBJ1-2, the complete variable domain is SAVISQKPSRDICQRGTSLTIQCQVDSQVTMMFWYRQQPGQSLTLIATANQGSEATYESGFVIDKFPISRPNLTFSTLTVSNMSPEDSSIYLCSVEADRGYGYTFGSGTRLTVV.